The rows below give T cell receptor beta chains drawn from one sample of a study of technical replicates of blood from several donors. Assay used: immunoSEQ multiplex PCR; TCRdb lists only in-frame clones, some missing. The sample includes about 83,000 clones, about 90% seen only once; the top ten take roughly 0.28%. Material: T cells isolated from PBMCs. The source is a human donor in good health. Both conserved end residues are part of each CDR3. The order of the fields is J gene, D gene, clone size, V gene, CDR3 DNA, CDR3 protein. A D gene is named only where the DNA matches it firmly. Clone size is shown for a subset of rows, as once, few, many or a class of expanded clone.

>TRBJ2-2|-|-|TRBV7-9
TGTGCCAGCAGCCGACAGTTGCCTGGGGAGCTGTTTTTT
CASSRQLPGELFF
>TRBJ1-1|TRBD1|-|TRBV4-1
TGCGCCAGCAGCACCCGACAGGGATCCCGGGACACTGAAGCTTTCTTT
CASSTRQGSRDTEAFF
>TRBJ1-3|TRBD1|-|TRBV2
TGTGCCAGCAAACAGACAGGGACAGGAAACACCATATATTTT
CASKQTGTGNTIYF
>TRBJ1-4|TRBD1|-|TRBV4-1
TGCGCCAGCAGCCTCCCGGACAGGGCCCCTGAAAAACTGTTTTTT
CASSLPDRAPEKLFF
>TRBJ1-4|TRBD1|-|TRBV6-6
TGTGCCAGCAGTGGGAACCGGGACAGTCTTAATGAAAAACTGTTTTTT
CASSGNRDSLNEKLFF
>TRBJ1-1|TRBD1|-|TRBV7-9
TGTGCCAGCAGCTCCCCTCAGGGGGCCCCGAACACTGAAGCTTTCTTT
CASSSPQGAPNTEAFF
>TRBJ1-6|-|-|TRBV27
TGTGCCAGCAGTCCAATACATAGGGAAGGACGGGAATCACCCCTCCACTTT
CASSPIHREGRESPLHF
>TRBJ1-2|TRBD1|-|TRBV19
TGTGCCAGTAACGAGGGGACCGGGACAGGGTGGAGTGGCTACACCTTC
CASNEGTGTGWSGYTF
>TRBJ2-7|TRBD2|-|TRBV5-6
TGTGCCAGCAGCCGGAATTTTGAACTAGCGGGATTCGACGAGCAGTACTTC
CASSRNFELAGFDEQYF
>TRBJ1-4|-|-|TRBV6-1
TGTGCCAGCAGAGCTGACACTTCTATCGGTGAAAAACTGTTTTTT
CASRADTSIGEKLFF
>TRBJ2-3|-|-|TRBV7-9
TGTGCCAGCAGCCAGACGGCGGGCACAGATACGCAGTATTTT
CASSQTAGTDTQYF
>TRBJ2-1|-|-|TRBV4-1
TGCGCCAGCAGCCGAGTTGAGAATGAGCAGTTCTTC
CASSRVENEQFF
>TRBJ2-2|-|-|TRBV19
TGTGCCAGTAGTATCCCCCAGGGTACCGGGGAGCTGTTTTTT
CASSIPQGTGELFF
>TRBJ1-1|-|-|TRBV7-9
TGTGCCACCAAAAGGGGGTATCTGGACACTGAAGCTTTCTTT
CATKRGYLDTEAFF
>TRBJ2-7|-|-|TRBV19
TGTGCCAGTAGTACCAGGGGCTACTACGAGCAGTACTTC
CASSTRGYYEQYF
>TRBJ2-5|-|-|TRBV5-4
TGTGCCAGCAGCTTGGTAGGCGGTGAGGGGACCCAGTACTTC
CASSLVGGEGTQYF
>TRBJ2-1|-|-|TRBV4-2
TGTGCCAGCAGCCCAGAAAACCGACCGGGACTCAGCCTCTACAATGAGCAGTTCTTC
CASSPENRPGLSLYNEQFF
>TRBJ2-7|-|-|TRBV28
TGTGCCAGCAGTTACCCTGGTAGCTCCTACGAGCAGTACTTC
CASSYPGSSYEQYF
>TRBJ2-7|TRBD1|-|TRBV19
TGTGCCAGTAGTAACCCGGGACAGGTAAACGAGCAGTACTTC
CASSNPGQVNEQYF
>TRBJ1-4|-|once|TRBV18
TGTGCCAGCTCACCACCGAGTTATGAAAAACTGTTTTTT
CASSPPSYEKLFF
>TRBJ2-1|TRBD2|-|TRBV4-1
TGCGCCAGCAGCCAAGGGGACTACAACAATGAGCAGTTCTTC
CASSQGDYNNEQFF
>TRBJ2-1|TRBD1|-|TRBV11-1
TGTGCCAGCAGCTTACTCGGGGACAGATACAATGAGCAGTTCTTC
CASSLLGDRYNEQFF
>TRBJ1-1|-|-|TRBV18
TGTGCCAGCTCACAGGGACACGACACTGAAGCTTTCTTT
CASSQGHDTEAFF
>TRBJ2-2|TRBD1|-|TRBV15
TGTGCCACCAGCAGGGACAGGGACGCGAACACCGGGGAGCTGTTTTTT
CATSRDRDANTGELFF
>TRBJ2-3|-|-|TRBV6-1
TGTGCCAGCAGTGTCCAGGGGACCAGCACAGATACGCAGTATTTT
CASSVQGTSTDTQYF
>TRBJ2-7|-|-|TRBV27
TGTGCCAGCAGGAGAACGGAGGAGTCCTACGAGCAGTACTTC
CASRRTEESYEQYF
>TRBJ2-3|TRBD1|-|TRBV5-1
TGCGCCAGCAGCTTGGGGGACAGATCAAGCACAGATACGCAGTATTTT
CASSLGDRSSTDTQYF
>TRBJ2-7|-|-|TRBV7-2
TGTGCCAGCAGCCTGGCTTCCGGGACCGGGGGCGAGCAGTACTTC
CASSLASGTGGEQYF
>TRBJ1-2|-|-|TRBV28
TGTGCCAGCAGTTTCTTTGTTAACTATGGCTACACCTTC
CASSFFVNYGYTF
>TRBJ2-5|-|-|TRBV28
TGTGCCAGCAGTTTTGTCAGGGGGACCCAGTACTTC
CASSFVRGTQYF
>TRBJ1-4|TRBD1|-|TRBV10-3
TGTGCCACTAAAGGGGACAGGGGAGATGAAAAACTGTTTTTT
CATKGDRGDEKLFF
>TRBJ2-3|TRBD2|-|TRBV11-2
TGTGCCAGCAGCTTAGAGACTAGCGGAACCACAGATACGCAGTATTTT
CASSLETSGTTDTQYF
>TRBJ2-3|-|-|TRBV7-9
TGTGCCAGCAGCCCACCCTCTCACAAGCGGCTCCTTCGCACAGATACGCAGTATTTT
CASSPPSHKRLLRTDTQYF
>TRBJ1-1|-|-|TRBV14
TGTGCCAGCAGCCTAGGATCTCTTAGGGGCACTGAAGCTTTCTTT
CASSLGSLRGTEAFF
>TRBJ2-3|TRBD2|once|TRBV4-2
TGTGCCAGCAGCCAAGATCCAAGCGGGGGACCGCAGTATTTT
CASSQDPSGGPQYF
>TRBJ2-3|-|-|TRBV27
TGTGCCAGCAGTGGGGGACTCCCGACGGTAGATACGCAGTATTTT
CASSGGLPTVDTQYF
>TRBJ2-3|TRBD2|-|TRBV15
TGTGCCACCAGCAGAGCGGGGACTAGCGGGATAGCAGATACGCAGTATTTT
CATSRAGTSGIADTQYF
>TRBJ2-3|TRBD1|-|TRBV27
TGTGCCAGCAGCGACAGGGCCTCGGGTACGCAGTATTTT
CASSDRASGTQYF
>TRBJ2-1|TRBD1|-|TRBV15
TGTGCCACCAGCAGAGATGGGGGGACAGGGATTTACAATGAGCAGTTCTTC
CATSRDGGTGIYNEQFF
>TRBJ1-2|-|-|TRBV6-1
TGTGCCAGCACCGAGCCCGGTGCTAACTATGGCTACACCTTC
CASTEPGANYGYTF
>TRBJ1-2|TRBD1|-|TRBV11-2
TGTGCCAGCAGCCAGGACAGGGGCCGCGTTCGGGGCTACACCTTC
CASSQDRGRVRGYTF
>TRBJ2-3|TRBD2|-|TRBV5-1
TGCGCCAGCAGCTTGGCCAGCGGGAGAACAGATACGCAGTATTTT
CASSLASGRTDTQYF
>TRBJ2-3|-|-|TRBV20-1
TGCAGTGCTAGGCAGACAGATACGCAGTATTTT
CSARQTDTQYF
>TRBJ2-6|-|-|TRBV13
TGTGCCAGCAGCGCAGGTTCTGGGGCCAACGTCCTGACTTTC
CASSAGSGANVLTF
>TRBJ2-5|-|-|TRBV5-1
TGCGCCAGCAGCCCCTCTTGGGGGCAGGAGACCCAGTACTTC
CASSPSWGQETQYF
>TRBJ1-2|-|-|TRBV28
TGTGCCAGCAGTTTCATTTCTCAGGGGTACGAGTATGGCTACACCTTC
CASSFISQGYEYGYTF
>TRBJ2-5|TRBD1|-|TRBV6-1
TGTGCCAGCACCCCTACCGGGACAGGGCAAGAGACCCAGTACTTC
CASTPTGTGQETQYF
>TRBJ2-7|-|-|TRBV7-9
TGTGCCAGCAGCTTAGTTACGGGTACCTACGAGCAGTACTTC
CASSLVTGTYEQYF
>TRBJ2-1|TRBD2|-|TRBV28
TGTGCCAGCAGTTTAGAGACTAGCGGGAATGAGCAGTTCTTC
CASSLETSGNEQFF
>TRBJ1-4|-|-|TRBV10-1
TGCGCCAGCAGTGAGGACAGCCCGGGTGAGGAAAAACTGTTTTTT
CASSEDSPGEEKLFF
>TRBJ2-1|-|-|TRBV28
TGTGCCAGCAGCCGGGACTCCGACAATGAGCAGTTCTTC
CASSRDSDNEQFF
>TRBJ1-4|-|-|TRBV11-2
TGTGCCAGCAGCTTAGGTGTTGGGGAGAATGAAAAACTGTTTTTT
CASSLGVGENEKLFF
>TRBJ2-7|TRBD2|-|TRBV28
TGTGCCAGCAGGAAACTGGGGGAGGGGTTGGCCTACGAGCAGTACTTC
CASRKLGEGLAYEQYF
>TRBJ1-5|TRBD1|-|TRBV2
TGTGCCAGCAGAAAAGGGACAGCGTTAGGACAGCCCCAGCATTTT
CASRKGTALGQPQHF
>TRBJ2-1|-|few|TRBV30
TGTGCCTGGAGAGGGGACATATCCAATGAGCAGTTCTTC
CAWRGDISNEQFF
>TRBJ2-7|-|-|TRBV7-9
TGTGCCAGCAGCTCTAGCGCTTTGGGATACGAGCAGTACTTC
CASSSSALGYEQYF
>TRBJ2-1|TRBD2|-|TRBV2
TGTGCCAGCGGGACTCGGGGCGGGGGGCTGAATGAGCAGTTCTTC
CASGTRGGGLNEQFF